This T cell receptor (beta chain) was sequenced for a study of T cell responses to AZD1222 COVID-19 vaccine. Deletions cut 5 bases from V and 6 bases from J, with 11 bases between. The CDR3 is 13 amino acids. Germline lookup yields CDR1 SEHNR and CDR2 FQNEAQ (reference sequence). Clones were read by immunoSEQ multiplex PCR, and TCRdb kept only the in-frame ones, dropping some. The sample yields fewer than 110,000 clones, 87% seen once. Sequencing was performed on peripheral blood, taken on day 0 of AZD1222 vaccination. This TCR was sampled from an adult in good health. V is TRBV7-9 and J is TRBJ1-5; D gene uncertain. CDR3 sequence reads: CASSPSSGQPQHF. As DNA, the CDR3 is TGTGCCAGCAGCCCGAGTTCCGGTCAGCCCCAGCATTTT.